Included here is one T cell receptor beta chain sequence, with context. Its antigen is currently unknown. These data come from a study of identical twins. The study's findings and limits: Surplus twin overlap in beta out-of-frame sequences was less pronounced.

This CDR3 is built from 14 residues. CDR1 KGHSH and CDR2 LQKENI come from the germline V gene. The V end lost 2 bases, the J end lost 7 bases, and 14 bases lay between the germline ends. cDNA molecules carried unique molecular identifiers, and template switching added a universal primer site. MiXCR, run by TCRdb on the 5' RACE reads, gives a single entry per CDR3 protein. Seen here are approximately 500,000 distinct CDR3 sequences, roughly 26% observed once, and the top ten hold about 2.9%. These data were also reused for a study on T cells expressing NK-cell markers. That work states: In the group of eight sequenced donors, seven were HCMV-seropositive and one was seronegative. Sorting was limited to alpha-beta TCR-expressing T cells with an anti-gamma-delta TCR antibody in several experiments.

This receptor was identified in a woman in her late teens or twenties in good health. The J gene is TRBJ2-5, the V gene TRBV18; perhaps TRBD1 as D (5 bases). The sample was CD4+ T cells sorted from blood. The CDR3 spells CASSPLDTRGTQYF. The CDR3, as DNA: TGTGCCAGCTCACCATTGGACACCCGAGGGACCCAGTACTTC. Looking up the rest from reference TRBV18 and TRBJ2-5 gives the full variable domain: NAGVMQNPRHLVRRRGQEARLRCSPMKGHSHVYWYRQLPEEGLKFMVYLQKENIIDESGMPKERFSAEFPKEGPSILRIQQVVRGDSAAYFCASSPLDTRGTQYFGPGTRLLVL.